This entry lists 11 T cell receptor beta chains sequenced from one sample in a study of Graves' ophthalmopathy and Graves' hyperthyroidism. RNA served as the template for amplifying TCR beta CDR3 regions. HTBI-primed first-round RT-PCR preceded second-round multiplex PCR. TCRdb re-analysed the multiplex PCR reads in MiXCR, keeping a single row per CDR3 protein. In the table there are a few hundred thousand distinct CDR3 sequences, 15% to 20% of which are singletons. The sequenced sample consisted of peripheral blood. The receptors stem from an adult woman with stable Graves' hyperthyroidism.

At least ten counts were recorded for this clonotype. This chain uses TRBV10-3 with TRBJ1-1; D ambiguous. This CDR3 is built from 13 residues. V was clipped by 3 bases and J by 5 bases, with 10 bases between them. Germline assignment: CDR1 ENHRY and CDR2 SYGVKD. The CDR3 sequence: CAISEGSRTEAFF. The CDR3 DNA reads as TGTGCCATCAGTGAAGGCAGTCGGACTGAAGCTTTCTTT.

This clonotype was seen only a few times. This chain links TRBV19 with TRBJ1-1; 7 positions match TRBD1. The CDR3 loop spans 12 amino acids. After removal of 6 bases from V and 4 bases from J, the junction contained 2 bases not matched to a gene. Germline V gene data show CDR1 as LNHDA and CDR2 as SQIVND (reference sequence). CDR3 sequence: CASRNRGTEAFF. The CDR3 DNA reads TGTGCCAGTAGAAACAGGGGCACTGAAGCTTTCTTT.

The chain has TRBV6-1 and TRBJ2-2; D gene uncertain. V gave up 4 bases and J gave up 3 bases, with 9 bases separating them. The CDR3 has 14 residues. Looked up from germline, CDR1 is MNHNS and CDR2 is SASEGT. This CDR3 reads CASSVRVDTGELFF. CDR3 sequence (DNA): TGTGCCAGCAGTGTTCGGGTTGACACCGGGGAGCTGTTTTTT.

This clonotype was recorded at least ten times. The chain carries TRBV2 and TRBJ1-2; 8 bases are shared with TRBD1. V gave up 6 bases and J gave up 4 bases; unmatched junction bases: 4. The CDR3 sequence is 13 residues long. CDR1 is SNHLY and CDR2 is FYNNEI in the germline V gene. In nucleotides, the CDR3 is TGTGCCAGCAGCTTGACAGGGGCCTATGGCTACACCTTC. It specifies CASSLTGAYGYTF. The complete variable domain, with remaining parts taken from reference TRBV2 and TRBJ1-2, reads EPEVTQTPSHQVTQMGQEVILRCVPISNHLYFYWYRQILGQKVEFLVSFYNNEISEKSEIFDDQFSVERPDGSNFTLKIRSTKLEDSAMYFCASSLTGAYGYTFGSGTRLTVV.

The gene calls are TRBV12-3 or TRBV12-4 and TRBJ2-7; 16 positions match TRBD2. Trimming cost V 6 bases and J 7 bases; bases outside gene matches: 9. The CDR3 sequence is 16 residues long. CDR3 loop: CASSTGTSGRAGEQYF. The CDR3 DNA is TGTGCCAGCAGCACCGGGACTAGCGGGAGGGCCGGTGAGCAGTACTTC.

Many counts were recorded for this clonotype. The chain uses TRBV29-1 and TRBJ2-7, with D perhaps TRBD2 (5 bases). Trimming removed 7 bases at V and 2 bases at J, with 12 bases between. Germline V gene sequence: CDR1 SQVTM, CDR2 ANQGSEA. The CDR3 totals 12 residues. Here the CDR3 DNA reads TGCAGCGCCGGGAATCTTCCCTACGAGCAGTACTTC. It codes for CSAGNLPYEQYF.

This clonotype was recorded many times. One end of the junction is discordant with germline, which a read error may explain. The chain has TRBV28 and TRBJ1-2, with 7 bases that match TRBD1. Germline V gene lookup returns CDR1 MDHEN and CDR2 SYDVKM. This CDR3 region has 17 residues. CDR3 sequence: CASRLSIPTGWLVGYTF. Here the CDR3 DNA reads TGTGCCAGCAGATTATCAATACCGACAGGGTGGCTGGTTGGCTACACCTTC.

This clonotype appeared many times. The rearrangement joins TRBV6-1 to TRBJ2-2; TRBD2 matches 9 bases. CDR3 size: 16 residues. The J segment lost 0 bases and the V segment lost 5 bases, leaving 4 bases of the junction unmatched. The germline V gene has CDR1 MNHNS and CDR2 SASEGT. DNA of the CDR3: TGTGCCAGCAGTACGACTAGCGGTACGAACACCGGGGAGCTGTTTTTT. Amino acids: CASSTTSGTNTGELFF.

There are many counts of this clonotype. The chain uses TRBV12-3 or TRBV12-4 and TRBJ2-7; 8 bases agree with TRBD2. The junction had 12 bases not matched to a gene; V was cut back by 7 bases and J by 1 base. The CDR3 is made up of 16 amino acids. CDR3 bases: TGTGCCAGCACCACAGGTGTTGCGGGGGGTTCCTACGAGCAGTACTTC. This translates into CASTTGVAGGSYEQYF.

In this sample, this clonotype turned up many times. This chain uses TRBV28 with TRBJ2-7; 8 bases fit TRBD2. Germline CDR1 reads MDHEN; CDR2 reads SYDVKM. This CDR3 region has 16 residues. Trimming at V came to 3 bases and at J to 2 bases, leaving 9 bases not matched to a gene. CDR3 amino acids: CASSFATSGSAYEQYF. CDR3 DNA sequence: TGTGCCAGCAGTTTTGCTACTAGCGGATCCGCCTACGAGCAGTACTTC.

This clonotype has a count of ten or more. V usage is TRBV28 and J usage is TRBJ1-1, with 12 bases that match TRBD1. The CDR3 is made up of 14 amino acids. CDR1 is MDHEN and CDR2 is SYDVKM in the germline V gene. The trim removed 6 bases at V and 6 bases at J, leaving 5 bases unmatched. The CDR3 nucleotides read TGTGCCAGCAGGGGGGGGGACAGGGGGCCTGAAGCTTTCTTT. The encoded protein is CASRGGDRGPEAFF.